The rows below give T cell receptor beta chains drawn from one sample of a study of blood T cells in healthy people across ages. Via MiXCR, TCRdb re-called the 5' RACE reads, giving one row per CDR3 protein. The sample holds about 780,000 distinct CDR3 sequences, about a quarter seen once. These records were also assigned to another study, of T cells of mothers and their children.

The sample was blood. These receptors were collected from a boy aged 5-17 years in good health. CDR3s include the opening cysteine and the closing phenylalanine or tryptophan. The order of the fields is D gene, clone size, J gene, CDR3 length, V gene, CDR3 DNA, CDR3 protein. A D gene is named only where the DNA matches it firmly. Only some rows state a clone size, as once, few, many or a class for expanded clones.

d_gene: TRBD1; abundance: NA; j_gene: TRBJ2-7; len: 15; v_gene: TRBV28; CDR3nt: TGTGCCAGCAGTTCTTTCGGGACAGGTTCTGGGGAGCAGTACTTC; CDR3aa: CASSSFGTGSGEQYF
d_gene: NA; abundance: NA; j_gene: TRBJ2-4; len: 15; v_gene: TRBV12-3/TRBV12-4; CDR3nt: TGTGCCAGCAGTTTACCCAGCCTAGCCAAAAACATTCAGTACTTC; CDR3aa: CASSLPSLAKNIQYF
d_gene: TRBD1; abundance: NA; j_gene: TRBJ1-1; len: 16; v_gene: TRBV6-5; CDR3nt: TGTGCCAGCAGTCACCAAACAGGGGGAGTCGACACTGAAGCTTTCTTT; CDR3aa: CASSHQTGGVDTEAFF
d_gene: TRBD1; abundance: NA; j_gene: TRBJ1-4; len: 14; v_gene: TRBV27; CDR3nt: TGTGCCAGCAGTTACGGACAGGGGAATGAAAAACTGTTTTTT; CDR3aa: CASSYGQGNEKLFF
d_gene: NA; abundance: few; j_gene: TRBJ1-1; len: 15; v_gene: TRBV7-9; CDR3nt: TGTGCCAGCAGCTTAGCTGGGGACGGACACACTGAAGCTTTCTTT; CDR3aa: CASSLAGDGHTEAFF
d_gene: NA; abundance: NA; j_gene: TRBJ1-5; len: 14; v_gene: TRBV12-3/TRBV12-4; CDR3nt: TGTGCCAGCAGTTTCGACAGGTTCAATCAGCCCCAGCATTTT; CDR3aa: CASSFDRFNQPQHF
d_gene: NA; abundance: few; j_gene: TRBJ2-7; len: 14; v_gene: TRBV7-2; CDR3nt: TGTGCCAGCAGCTTAAGGGACTGGGGGAACGAGCAGTACTTC; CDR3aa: CASSLRDWGNEQYF
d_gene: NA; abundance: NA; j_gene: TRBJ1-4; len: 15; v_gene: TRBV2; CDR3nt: TGTGCCAGCAGGCCCGGGACATCGACCTTTGAAAAACTGTTTTTT; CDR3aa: CASRPGTSTFEKLFF
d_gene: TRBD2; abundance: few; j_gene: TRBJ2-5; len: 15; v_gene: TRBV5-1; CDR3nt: TGCGCCAGCAGCTTCGGGACTAGCTTGTTGGAGACCCAGTACTTC; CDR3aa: CASSFGTSLLETQYF
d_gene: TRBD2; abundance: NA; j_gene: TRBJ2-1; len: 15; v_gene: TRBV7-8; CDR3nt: TGTGCCAGCAGCCGCTTCGGGACTACCGATAATGAGCAGTTCTTC; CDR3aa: CASSRFGTTDNEQFF
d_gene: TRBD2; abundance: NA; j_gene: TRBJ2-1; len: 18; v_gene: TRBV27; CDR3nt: TGTGCCAGCAAAATTAATGCCCCGCTAGCGGGGGATTACAATGAGCAGTTCTTC; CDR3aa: CASKINAPLAGDYNEQFF
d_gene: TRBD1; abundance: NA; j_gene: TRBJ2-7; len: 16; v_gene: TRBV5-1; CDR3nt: TGCGCCAGCAGCTTGGTAACGGCAGGGGGTAACGACGAGCAGTACTTC; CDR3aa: CASSLVTAGGNDEQYF
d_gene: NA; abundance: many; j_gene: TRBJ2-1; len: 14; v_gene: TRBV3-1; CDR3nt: TGTGCCAGCAGCCAAGGCGGGAAGGGAGGTGAGCAGTTCTTC; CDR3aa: CASSQGGKGGEQFF
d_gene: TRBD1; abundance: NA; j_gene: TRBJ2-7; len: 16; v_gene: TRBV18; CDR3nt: TGTGCCAGCTCACCACGCGACAGGGCCGTCTCCTACGAGCAGTACTTC; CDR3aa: CASSPRDRAVSYEQYF
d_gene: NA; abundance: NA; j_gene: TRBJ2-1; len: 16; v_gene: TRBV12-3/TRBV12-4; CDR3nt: TGTGCCAGCAGCCCTCCGAGGGGGGACCCCTCCAATGAGCAGTTCTTC; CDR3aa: CASSPPRGDPSNEQFF
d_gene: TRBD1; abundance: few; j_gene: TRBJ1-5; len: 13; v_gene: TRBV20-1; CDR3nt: TGCAGTGCTGGCACGACAGGGGCCCAGCCCCAGCATTTT; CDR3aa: CSAGTTGAQPQHF
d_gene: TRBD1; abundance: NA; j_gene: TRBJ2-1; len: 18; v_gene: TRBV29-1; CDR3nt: TGCAGCGTCCCGAGGGGGCAGGGCCTAAGGGGCTCCTACAATGAGCAGTTCTTC; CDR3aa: CSVPRGQGLRGSYNEQFF
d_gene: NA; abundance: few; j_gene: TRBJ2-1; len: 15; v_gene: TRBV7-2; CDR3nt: TGTGCCAGCAGCTTAGAATGGGCGGGGTCCAATGAGCAGTTCTTC; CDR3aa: CASSLEWAGSNEQFF
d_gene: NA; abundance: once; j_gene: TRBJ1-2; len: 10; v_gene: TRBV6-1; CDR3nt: TGTGCCAGCAGCCGCCATGGCTACACCTTC; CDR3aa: CASSRHGYTF
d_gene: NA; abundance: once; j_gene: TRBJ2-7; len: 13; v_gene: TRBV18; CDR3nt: TGTGCCAGCTCACCAACGGGTCTGGACGAGCAGTACTTC; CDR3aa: CASSPTGLDEQYF
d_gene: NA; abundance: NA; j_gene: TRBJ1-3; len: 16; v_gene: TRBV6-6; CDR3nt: TGTGCCAGCAGTACCGGGACCGCGCTCTCTGGAAACACCATATATTTT; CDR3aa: CASSTGTALSGNTIYF
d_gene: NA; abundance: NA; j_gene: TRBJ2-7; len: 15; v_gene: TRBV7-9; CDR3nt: TGTGCCAGCAGCGGAAGGGGTCCTGGGGCCTACGAGCAGTACTTC; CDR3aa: CASSGRGPGAYEQYF
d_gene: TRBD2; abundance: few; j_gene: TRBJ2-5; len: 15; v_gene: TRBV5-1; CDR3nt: TGCGCCAGCAGCTTGCTGACTAGCGGGCAAGAGACCCAGTACTTC; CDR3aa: CASSLLTSGQETQYF
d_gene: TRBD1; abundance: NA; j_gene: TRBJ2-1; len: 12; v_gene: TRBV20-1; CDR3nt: TGCAGTGCGAACAGGGGAGACAATGAGCAGTTCTTC; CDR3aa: CSANRGDNEQFF
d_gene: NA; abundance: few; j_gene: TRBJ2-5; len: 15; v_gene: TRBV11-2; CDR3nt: TGTGCCAGCAGCCTGCCATGGGCGCGACCGGAGACCCAGTACTTC; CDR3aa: CASSLPWARPETQYF
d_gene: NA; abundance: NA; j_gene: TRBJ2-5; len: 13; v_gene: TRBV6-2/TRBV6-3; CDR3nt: TGTGCCAGCAGTTACGGAGTGCAAGAGACCCAGTACTTC; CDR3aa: CASSYGVQETQYF
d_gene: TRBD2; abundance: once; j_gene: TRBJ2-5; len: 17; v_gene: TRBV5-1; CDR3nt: TGCGCCAGCAGCCCACCGACTAGCGGAACTCTTCAAGAGACCCAGTACTTC; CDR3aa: CASSPPTSGTLQETQYF
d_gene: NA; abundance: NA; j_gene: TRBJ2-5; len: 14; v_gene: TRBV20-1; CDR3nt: TGCAGTGCTAGAGAACGAGGCGTTCAGGGTGAGCAGTACTTC; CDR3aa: CSARERGVQGEQYF
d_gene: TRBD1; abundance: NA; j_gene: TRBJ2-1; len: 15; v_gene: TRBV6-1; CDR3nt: TGTGCCAGCACCTTGGACAGGGGGGACTACAATGAGCAGTTCTTC; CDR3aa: CASTLDRGDYNEQFF
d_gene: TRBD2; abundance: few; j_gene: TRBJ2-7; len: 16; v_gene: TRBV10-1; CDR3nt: TGCGCCAGCAGTGAGTCGGGTAGCGGGGGCTCCTACGAGCAGTACTTC; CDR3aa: CASSESGSGGSYEQYF
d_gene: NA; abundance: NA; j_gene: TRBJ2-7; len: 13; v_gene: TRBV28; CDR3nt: TGTGCCAGCAGTACCCGGACTCCCTACGAGCAGTACTTC; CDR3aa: CASSTRTPYEQYF
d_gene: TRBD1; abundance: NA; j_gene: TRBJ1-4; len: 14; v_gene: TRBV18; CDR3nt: TGTGCCAGCTCACCCACTATGGGACAGAAAAAACTGTTTTTT; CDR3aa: CASSPTMGQKKLFF
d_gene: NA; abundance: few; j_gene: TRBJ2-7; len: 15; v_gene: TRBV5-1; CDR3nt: TGCGCCAGCAGCCGAACCGGGACGGGAGACTACGAGCAGTACTTC; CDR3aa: CASSRTGTGDYEQYF
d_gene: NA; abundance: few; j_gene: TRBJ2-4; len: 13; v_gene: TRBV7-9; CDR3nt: TGTGCCAGCAGCTTAAAGCCCGGGGGCATTCAGTACTTC; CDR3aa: CASSLKPGGIQYF
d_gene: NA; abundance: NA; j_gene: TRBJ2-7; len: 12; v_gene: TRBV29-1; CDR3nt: TGCAGCGTTGTGGCACCTTCGGGCGAGCAGTACTTC; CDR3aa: CSVVAPSGEQYF
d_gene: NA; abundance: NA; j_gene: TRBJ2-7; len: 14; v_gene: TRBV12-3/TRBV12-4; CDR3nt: TGTGCCAGCAGTCTCCAGCGGAGGTCAGGGGAGCAGTACTTC; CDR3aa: CASSLQRRSGEQYF
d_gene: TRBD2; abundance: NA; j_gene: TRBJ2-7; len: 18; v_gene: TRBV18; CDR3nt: TGTGCCAGCTCACCACTTGCGGGGGGGCATACTTCGACCTACGAGCAGTACTTC; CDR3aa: CASSPLAGGHTSTYEQYF
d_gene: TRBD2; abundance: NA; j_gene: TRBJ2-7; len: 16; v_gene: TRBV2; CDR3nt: TGTGCCAGCAAGTTGAGTGTAGCGGGGGGGCTTTACGAGCAGTACTTC; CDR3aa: CASKLSVAGGLYEQYF
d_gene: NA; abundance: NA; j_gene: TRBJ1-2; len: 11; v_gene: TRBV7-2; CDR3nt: TGTGCCAGCCTGGAGTCTGAGGGGGACACCTTC; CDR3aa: CASLESEGDTF
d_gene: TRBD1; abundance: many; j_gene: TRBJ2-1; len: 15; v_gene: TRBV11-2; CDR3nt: TGTGCCAGCAGCTCAGACAGGGGCCCGTACAATGAGCAGTTCTTC; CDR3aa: CASSSDRGPYNEQFF
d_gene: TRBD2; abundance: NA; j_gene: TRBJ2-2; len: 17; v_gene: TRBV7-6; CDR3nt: TGTGCCAGCAGTCCGAGGACTAGCGGGGGGATGACCGGGGAGCTGTTTTTT; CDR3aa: CASSPRTSGGMTGELFF
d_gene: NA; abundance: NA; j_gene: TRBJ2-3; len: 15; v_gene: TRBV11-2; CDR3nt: TGTGCCAGCAGTAATCCGGGACCACAAGGAGATACGCAGTATTTT; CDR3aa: CASSNPGPQGDTQYF
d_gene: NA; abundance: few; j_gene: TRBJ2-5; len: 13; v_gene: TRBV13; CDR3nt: TGTGCCAGCAGCTTAGTCAGGGAGAAGACCCAGTACTTC; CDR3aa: CASSLVREKTQYF